In this sample, the clone carrying this T cell receptor (beta chain) turned up many times. This sample is part of a study of CD8+CD57+ T cells in acquired aplastic anemia. Study context: Each DNA sample taken from sorted CD4+ and CD8+ cells came to about 3 ug on average.

The ends were cut back, 4 bases at V and 2 bases at J, with 9 bases in the middle. The germline V gene encodes CDR1 SGHTA and CDR2 FQGNSA. This CDR3 region has 13 residues. Using genomic DNA as the template, TCR beta VDJ and CDR3 profiling was carried out. MiXCR was run by TCRdb on the reads, yielding one entry per CDR3 protein. The table includes roughly 180,000 distinct CDR3 sequences, 35% to 50% detected once. The TCR was taken from a human donor in good health. Material: sorted CD4+, CD8+, or CD8+CD57+ T cells (not recorded which) from PBMCs. The rearrangement joins TRBV7-2 to TRBJ2-7; perhaps TRBD2 as D (5 bases). This CDR3 reads CASSSSGTYEQYF. CDR3 coding DNA: TGTGCCAGCAGCTCAAGCGGAACCTACGAGCAGTACTTC.